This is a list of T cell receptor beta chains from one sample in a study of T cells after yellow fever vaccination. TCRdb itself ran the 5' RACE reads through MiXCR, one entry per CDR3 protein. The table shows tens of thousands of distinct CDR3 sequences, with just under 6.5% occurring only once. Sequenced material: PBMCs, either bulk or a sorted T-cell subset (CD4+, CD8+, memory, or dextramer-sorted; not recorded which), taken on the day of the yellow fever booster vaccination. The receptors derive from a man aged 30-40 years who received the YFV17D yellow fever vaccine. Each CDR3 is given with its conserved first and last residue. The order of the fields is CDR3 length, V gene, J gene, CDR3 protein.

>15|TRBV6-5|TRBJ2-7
CASSTFGGAPYEQYF
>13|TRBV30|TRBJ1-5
CAVAGTGKQPQHF
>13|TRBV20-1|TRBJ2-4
CSARTIAKNIQYF
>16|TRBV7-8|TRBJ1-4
CASSLAGSTVREKLFF
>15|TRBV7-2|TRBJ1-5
CASSLASASNQPQHF
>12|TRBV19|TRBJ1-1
CASGGWGTEAFF
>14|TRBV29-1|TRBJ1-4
CSVETGIEAEKLFF
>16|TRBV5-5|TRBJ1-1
CGSSPGTPQVVTEAFF
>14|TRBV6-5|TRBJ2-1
CASSYQSDYNEQFF
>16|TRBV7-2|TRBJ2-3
CASSLSLGRSTDTQYF
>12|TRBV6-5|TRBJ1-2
CASYEGNGGYTF
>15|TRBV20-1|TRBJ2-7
CSARDLRGGVSEQYF
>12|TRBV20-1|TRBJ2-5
CSARDGQETQYF
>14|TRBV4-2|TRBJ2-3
CASSREPSTDTQYF
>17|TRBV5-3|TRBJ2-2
CAIGPRGLAANTGELFF
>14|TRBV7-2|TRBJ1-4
CASSLTGAGEKLFF
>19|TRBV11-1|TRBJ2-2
CASSPAVGLAGIPLQKVFF
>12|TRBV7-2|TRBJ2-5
CASSAVGETQYF
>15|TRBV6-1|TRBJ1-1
CASTPPGGVNTEAFF
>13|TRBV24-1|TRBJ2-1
CATIGGSYNEQFF
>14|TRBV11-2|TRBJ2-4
CASSSRLAKNIQYF
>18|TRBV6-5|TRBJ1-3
CASSFFTTGGLSGNTIYF
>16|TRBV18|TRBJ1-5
CASSQGGPPSNQPQHF
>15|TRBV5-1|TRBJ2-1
CASSLDGGSYNEQFF
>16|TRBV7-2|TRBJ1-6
CASSRGHLMSKSPLHF
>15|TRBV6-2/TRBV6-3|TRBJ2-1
CASSRTVSPYNEQFF
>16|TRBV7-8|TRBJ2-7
CASSSVWTDPSYEQYF
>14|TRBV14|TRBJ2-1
CASSQGLASYEQFF
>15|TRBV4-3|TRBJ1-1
CASSQFRTGGTEAFF
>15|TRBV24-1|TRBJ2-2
CATSAPTGAIGELFF
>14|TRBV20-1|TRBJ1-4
CSARGTLQGEKLFF
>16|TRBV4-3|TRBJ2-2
CASSQGLEMRTGELFF
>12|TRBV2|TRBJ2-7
CASSESAYEQYF
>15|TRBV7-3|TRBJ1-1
CASSSSGPSRTEAFF
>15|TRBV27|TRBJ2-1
CASSSGFRSYNEQFF
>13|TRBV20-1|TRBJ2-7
CSAHPSGRYEQYF
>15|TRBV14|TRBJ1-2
CASSLLGSTAYGYTF
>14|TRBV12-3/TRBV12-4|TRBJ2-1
CASSSGLAGAPQFF
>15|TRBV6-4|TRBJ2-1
CASSELGQGLNEQFF
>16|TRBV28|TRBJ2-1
CSVKGGIIAGSAEQFF
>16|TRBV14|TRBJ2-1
CASSQGVRGAYNEQFF
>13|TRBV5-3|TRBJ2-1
CARFEREFNEQFF
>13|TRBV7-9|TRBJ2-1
CASTTSGHNEQFF
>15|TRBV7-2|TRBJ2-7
CASNQGVGVGYEQYF
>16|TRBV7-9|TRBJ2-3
CASSSRTGFYTDTQYF
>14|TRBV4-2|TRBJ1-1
CASSQGGVNTEAFF
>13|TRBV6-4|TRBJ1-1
CASSGGAGTEAFF
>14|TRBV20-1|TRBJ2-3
CSAVGADNTDTQYF
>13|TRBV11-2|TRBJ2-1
CASGSGGHNEQFF
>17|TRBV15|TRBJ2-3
CATSRPLLAGGADTQYF
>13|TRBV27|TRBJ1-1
CASSLSIQGEAFF
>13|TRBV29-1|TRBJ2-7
CSVEEGDSYEQYF
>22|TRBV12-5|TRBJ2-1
CASGLVLMFGTSGVPHYNEQFF
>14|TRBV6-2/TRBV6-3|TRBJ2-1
CASSQGLAGDEQFF
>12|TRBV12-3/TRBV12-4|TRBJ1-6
CASSRGVSPLHF
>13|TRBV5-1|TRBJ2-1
CASSEGFNNEQFF
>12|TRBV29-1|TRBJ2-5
CSVVAGGETQYF
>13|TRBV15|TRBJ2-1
CATSRDETHEQFF
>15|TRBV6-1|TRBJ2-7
CASSEAGTGGYEQYF
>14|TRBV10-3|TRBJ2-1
CASGIAGVINEQFF